The rows below give T cell receptor beta chains drawn from one sample of a study of T cell repertoires in cytomegalovirus infection. TCRdb re-called the reads through MiXCR, storing one row per CDR3 protein. The sample includes a few hundred thousand distinct CDR3 sequences, 40% of them seen just once. Their recognized antigens are unknown. The specimen comprised cultured PBMCs, sampled from culture after CMV antigen stimulation. The source of these receptors is a human donor in good health (CMV status not recorded). Some clones in this sample may be carry-over from other donors' samples. Both conserved end residues are part of each CDR3. D genes are given only for firm matches. Where a row states a size, it is once, few, many or the class of an expanded clone; other rows omit it.

d_gene | j_gene | abundance | v_gene | CDR3aa | CDR3nt
TRBD2 | TRBJ2-1 | NA | TRBV7-9 | CASSLALAGNNEQFF | TGTGCCAGCAGCTTAGCACTAGCGGGAAACAATGAGCAGTTCTTC
TRBD1 | TRBJ1-6 | NA | TRBV7-8 | CASSLSPDRGSPLHF | TGTGCCAGCAGCTTAAGCCCGGACAGGGGATCACCCCTCCACTTT
TRBD1 | TRBJ1-2 | NA | TRBV2 | CASSEQTGHYGYTF | TGTGCCAGCAGCGAACAGACAGGGCACTATGGCTACACCTTC
TRBD2 | TRBJ2-1 | NA | TRBV12-3/TRBV12-4 | CASSLSGGRDEQFF | TGTGCCAGCAGCCTTAGCGGGGGGAGAGATGAGCAGTTCTTC
NA | TRBJ1-2 | NA | TRBV7-6 | CASSLGVSGQYGYTF | TGTGCCAGCAGCTTAGGAGTTTCAGGGCAGTATGGCTACACCTTC
NA | TRBJ2-1 | NA | TRBV15 | CATSRGTGTPWNEQFF | TGTGCCACCAGCAGAGGGACTGGGACCCCCTGGAATGAGCAGTTCTTC
TRBD1 | TRBJ1-4 | few | TRBV6-2/TRBV6-3 | CASRGQGEEKLFF | TGTGCCAGCAGGGGACAGGGGGAAGAAAAACTGTTTTTT
NA | TRBJ2-7 | NA | TRBV5-6 | CASSKGGGNYEQYF | TGTGCCAGCAGCAAGGGAGGGGGAAACTACGAGCAGTACTTC
NA | TRBJ1-1 | NA | TRBV29-1 | CSGRQNTEAFF | TGCAGCGGTAGGCAGAACACTGAAGCTTTCTTT
TRBD1 | TRBJ1-5 | few | TRBV19 | CASSGQGLGNQPQHF | TGTGCCAGTAGTGGACAGGGGTTGGGCAATCAGCCCCAGCATTTT
TRBD2 | TRBJ2-5 | NA | TRBV7-9 | CASSPRLAGGMETQYF | TGTGCCAGCAGCCCCCGACTAGCGGGAGGAATGGAGACCCAGTACTTC
NA | TRBJ2-1 | NA | TRBV2 | CAISKTDSEQFF | TGTGCCATTTCCAAGACAGACTCAGAGCAGTTCTTC
NA | TRBJ2-1 | once | TRBV5-5 | CASSLLPDSYNEQFF | TGTGCCAGCAGCTTGTTGCCCGATTCCTACAATGAGCAGTTCTTC
NA | TRBJ2-7 | few | TRBV6-5 | CASSYELAAYEQYF | TGTGCCAGCAGTTACGAGCTAGCAGCTTACGAGCAGTACTTC
NA | TRBJ1-1 | NA | TRBV29-1 | CSVQGSVNTEAFF | TGCAGCGTGCAGGGGTCCGTGAACACTGAAGCTTTCTTT
NA | TRBJ2-2 | few | TRBV5-4 | CASSKGGLNEQELFF | TGTGCCAGCAGCAAGGGGGGACTAAATGAGCAGGAGCTGTTTTTT
NA | TRBJ1-1 | few | TRBV11-2 | CASCTGGNTEAFF | TGTGCCAGCTGCACCGGGGGGAACACTGAAGCTTTCTTT
NA | TRBJ2-2 | NA | TRBV20-1 | CSARGRDYNTGELFF | TGCAGTGCTAGAGGCCGGGATTATAACACCGGGGAGCTGTTTTTT
TRBD1 | TRBJ1-2 | NA | TRBV5-4 | CASSWAGGQSNGYTF | TGTGCCAGCAGCTGGGCGGGGGGACAGTCAAATGGCTACACCTTC
TRBD2 | TRBJ2-5 | few | TRBV20-1 | CSARGPGLAGIFGETQYF | TGCAGTGCTAGAGGCCCGGGACTAGCGGGAATCTTCGGGGAGACCCAGTACTTC
NA | TRBJ1-5 | NA | TRBV19 | CASSILGQPQHF | TGTGCCAGTAGTATTTTAGGTCAGCCCCAGCATTTT
NA | TRBJ2-2 | few | TRBV6-5 | CASSYSIGLSTGELFF | TGTGCCAGCAGTTACTCGATCGGGCTATCCACCGGGGAGCTGTTTTTT
TRBD2 | TRBJ2-7 | NA | TRBV7-9 | CASRGLEGEQYF | TGTGCCAGCCGGGGACTAGAAGGCGAGCAGTACTTC
TRBD1 | TRBJ2-3 | NA | TRBV6-2/TRBV6-3 | CASSLDRGTSTDTQYF | TGTGCCAGCAGCCTGGACAGGGGAACTAGCACAGATACGCAGTATTTT